This T cell receptor (beta chain) was recorded in a study of CD8+ T cells in alopecia areata. As for the study in general: C3H/HeJ donors with spontaneous alopecia, roughly 6-13 months old, supplied skin grafts to approximately 6-10-week-old female C3H/HeJ mice.

This clone has just a few counts. Each gene name is a mouse one. With the read ending 4 residues before the CDR3 end, the germline J gene is used to fill in that end. The sequencing template was cDNA reverse transcribed from extracted RNA. Sequencing used immunoSEQ multiplex PCR; TCRdb keeps in-frame clones, though not all of them. The sample presents 200,000 to 300,000 clones, none singletons. Pooled cells of cutaneous lymph node origin were sorted on CD4, CD8alpha, NKG2D, NKG2ACE and other markers. The V and J ends lost 1 base and 2 bases respectively, with 8 bases between them. CDR1 is MNHDT, CDR2 YYDKIL, per germline. The CDR3 is made up of 15 amino acids.

This rearrangement joins TRBV17 to TRBJ2-2, with D possibly matching TRBD1 (5 bases). Sequencing was carried out using CD4+ T cells sorted from a lymph node. This receptor was obtained from a C3H/HeJ mouse with alopecia areata. Mouse strain MHC haplotype: H2-k. The CDR3 bases that were read are TGTGCTAGCAGTAGAGGGGCAGGGAACACCGGG. As protein: CASSRGAGNTG. The whole CDR3 protein is CASSRGAGNTGQLYF. Variable domain in full (rest from reference TRBV17 and TRBJ2-2): DTTVKQNPRYKLARVGKPVNLICSQTMNHDTMYWYQKKPNQAPKLLLFYYDKILNREADTFEKFQSSRPNNSFCSLYIGSAGLEYSAMYLCASSRGAGNTGQLYFGEGSKLTVL.